Here is one T cell receptor (beta chain) with its context. Its antigen is currently unknown. Libraries were prepared by immunoSEQ multiplex PCR; TCRdb keeps only in-frame clonotypes and omits some of them. The table shows roughly 30,000 clones, with roughly four fifths occurring only once. This sample is drawn from a study of T cells in localized non-small cell lung cancer. General study results and limits: Sequencing was limited to one tumor region, leaving the possibility of heterogeneity open. Adjacent uninvolved lung had the highest clonality, suggesting focused antigen responses.

The V gene's germline CDR1 is SGHRS and CDR2 YFSETQ. This CDR3 spans 16 amino acids. The V and J ends lost 4 bases and 1 base, in that order; junction bases with no gene match: 3. The input for sequencing was peripheral blood mononuclear cells, taken before any cancer treatment. The chain recombines TRBV5-1 with TRBJ2-2; 11 bases fit TRBD2. This clonotype originated in a man between 35 and 75 years old with stage III lung adenocarcinoma. The CDR3 DNA reads as TGCGCCAGCAGCGTGACTAGCGGGGAGAACACCGGGGAGCTGTTTTTT. Translation: CASSVTSGENTGELFF.